The TCR beta chain described here comes from a study of beta chain features in type 1 diabetes. Study information: Sorted cells examined across all samples numbered roughly 100 million.

The whole isolated RNA underwent reverse transcription, so sequencing captured expressed TCRB transcripts. This table comes from immunoSEQ multiplex PCR, and its TCRdb copy is limited to in-frame clones, with some not included. Of roughly 500,000 clones listed, 25% to 35% are singletons. The V end lost 4 bases, the J end lost 5 bases, and 18 bases lay between the germline ends. Germline V gives CDR1 SGHRS, CDR2 YFSETQ. CDR3 length: 15 amino acids. The chain recombines TRBV5-1 with TRBJ2-5; weak D call: TRBD2 (7 bases). The clonotype was recovered from a man aged 18 to 29 in good health. The sample consisted of naive CD4+ T cells from blood. The CDR3 DNA sequence: TGCGCCAGCAGCACGGCGGGGGCTAGATCGGAGACCCAGTACTTC. Translation: CASSTAGARSETQYF.